One sample yielded the 25 T cell receptor beta chains listed below, sequenced in a study of human T cells and chemical hapten exposure. TCRdb redid the calling of the RACE reads with MiXCR, one entry per CDR3 protein. The repertoire holds around 120,000 distinct CDR3 sequences, with around 13% as singletons. This sample's time point: patch test 1, 2 weeks after DPC sensitization. This sample's treatment: therapeutic diphenylcyclopropenone sensitization with weekly scalp DPC. The specimen was whole blood, collected in connection with sensitization to the hapten diphenylcyclopropenone (DPC). These receptors were taken from a man aged 18 to 29 with alopecia areata. Some clones in this sample may be carry-over from other donors' samples.

This clonotype was observed at least ten times. The V call is TRBV5-1, the J call TRBJ1-4, with 8 bases fitting TRBD1. V lost 4 bases, J lost 7 bases, and 12 bases stayed unmatched. CDR1 SGHRS and CDR2 YFSETQ come from the germline V gene. The length of the CDR3 is 16 residues. The CDR3 loop reads CASSPTGQGPREKLFF. Written as DNA, the CDR3 is TGCGCCAGCAGCCCCACCGGACAGGGTCCCCGTGAAAAACTGTTTTTT.

This clonotype was counted between two and nine times. The chain has TRBV5-1 and TRBJ2-5; D call uncertain. The CDR3 consists of 14 residues. Germline CDR1 is SGHRS and CDR2 is YFSETQ. V was clipped by 6 bases and J by 0 bases, with 12 bases between them. The CDR3 nucleotides read TGCGCCAGCACCGGGCGGCTGTACCAAGAGACCCAGTACTTC. Translated: CASTGRLYQETQYF.

This clonotype was seen more than once but under ten times. This rearrangement joins TRBV11-2 to TRBJ2-3; a possible D gene is TRBD2 (6 bases). Deletions cut 5 bases from V and 2 bases from J, with 8 bases between. There are 13 residues in the CDR3. Germline CDR1 SGHAT, CDR2 FQNNGV. CDR3 DNA sequence: TGTGCCAGCAGCCCGGACTACACAGATACGCAGTATTTT. Translating it yields CASSPDYTDTQYF. The complete variable domain, with remaining parts taken from reference TRBV11-2 and TRBJ2-3, reads EAGVAQSPRYKIIEKRQSVAFWCNPISGHATLYWYQQILGQGPKLLIQFQNNGVVDDSQLPKDRFSAERLKGVDSTLKIQPAKLEDSAVYLCASSPDYTDTQYFGPGTRLTVL.

This clonotype has a handful of counts. The chain uses TRBV4-3 and TRBJ2-7; D may be TRBD2 (6 bases). Between the trimmed V and J ends, which lost 1 base and 1 base, there was a span of 11 bases. The germline V gene encodes CDR1 LGHNA and CDR2 YSLEER. The CDR3 spans 15 residues. CDR3 DNA: TGCGCCAGCAGCCAAGGGGATAGCGGTTCCTACGAGCAGTACTTC. It encodes CASSQGDSGSYEQYF.

This clonotype was counted only a few times. This sequence joins TRBV12-3 or TRBV12-4 and TRBJ1-5, with D unresolved. V was shortened by 7 bases and J by 9 bases, with 13 bases between the two germline ends. The CDR3 is 12 amino acids. CDR3 in amino acids: CASTRGISPQHF. Here the CDR3 DNA reads TGTGCCAGCACCCGCGGGATTTCGCCCCAGCATTTT.

CDR3 amino acids: CSALPTRYEVTDTQYF. In DNA form, the CDR3 reads TGCAGTGCTCTACCAACACGATACGAGGTCACAGATACGCAGTATTTT. The rearrangement uses TRBV20-1 and TRBJ2-3; D call uncertain. The CDR3 has 16 amino acids. Between the trimmed V and J ends, which lost 5 bases and 2 bases, there was a span of 20 bases. Germline V gives CDR1 DFQATT, CDR2 SNEGSKA (reference sequence).

The chain is built from TRBV7-2 and TRBJ2-3; 7 bases are a match to TRBD2. CDR3 length: 16 residues. Germline CDR1 is SGHTA and CDR2 is FQGNSA. V trimming: 2 bases; J trimming: 0 bases; junction bases outside the gene matches: 5. The CDR3 loop is CASSLNGGGSTDTQYF. The CDR3 nucleotides read TGTGCCAGCAGCTTAAACGGCGGGGGTAGCACAGATACGCAGTATTTT.

Only a few counts were recorded for this clonotype. The V and J genes are TRBV18 and TRBJ2-1, with TRBD1 matching over 7 bases. CDR1 and CDR2 from the germline V gene are KGHSH and LQKENI. Trimming removed 4 bases from V and 4 bases from J; junction bases left unmatched: 7. The length of the CDR3 is 15 residues. This CDR3 is CASSQLGTAYNEQFF. The CDR3 DNA is TGTGCCAGCTCACAACTAGGGACAGCTTACAATGAGCAGTTCTTC.

The table lists this clonotype with a few counts. The chain combines TRBV6-4 with TRBJ1-6; D is unclear. This CDR3 has 15 amino acids. The germline gives CDR1 MRHNA, CDR2 SNTAGT. Trimming removed 5 bases at V and 5 bases at J, with 13 bases between. CDR3 nucleotides: TGTGCCAGCAGTCCGGAAGGGCGAAATAATTCACCCCTCCACTTT. Protein sequence: CASSPEGRNNSPLHF.

This clonotype was seen only a few times. The chain links TRBV9 to TRBJ1-1; D is ambiguous. V gave up 0 bases and J gave up 1 base, with 4 bases separating them. Germline V CDR1 and CDR2: SGDLS, YYNGEE. The CDR3 is made up of 13 amino acids. The CDR3 loop is CASSVAQNTEAFF. DNA for the CDR3: TGTGCCAGCAGCGTAGCACAGAACACTGAAGCTTTCTTT.

This clonotype was recorded a few times. The rearrangement links TRBV7-9 to TRBJ1-4; D is perhaps TRBD1 (5 bases). Germline V gene data show CDR1 as SEHNR and CDR2 as FQNEAQ (reference sequence). V was clipped by 1 base and J by 8 bases, with 17 bases between them. CDR3 size: 16 residues. CDR3 residues: CASSLVAGELKEKLFF. DNA for the CDR3: TGTGCCAGCAGCTTAGTTGCGGGGGAGTTGAAGGAAAAACTGTTTTTT.

The V and J genes are TRBV6-2 or TRBV6-3 and TRBJ1-4, with 8 positions matching TRBD1. Germline CDR1 MNHEY, CDR2 SVGEGT. The length of the CDR3 is 16 residues. V dropped 6 bases and J dropped 7; count of bases not matched to a gene: 13. The CDR3: CASSAGGQGVFEKLFF. The CDR3 nucleotides read TGTGCCAGCAGCGCCGGCGGACAGGGAGTTTTTGAAAAACTGTTTTTT.

The V gene is TRBV4-3, the J gene TRBJ1-4, with D perhaps TRBD1 (5 bases). The length of the CDR3 is 16 residues. The V and J ends lost 1 base and 2 bases respectively, with 11 bases between them. Germline-derived CDR1 and CDR2 are LGHNA and YSLEER. The CDR3 spells CASSQVSGTTNEKLFF. DNA for the CDR3: TGCGCCAGCAGCCAAGTTTCCGGGACTACTAATGAAAAACTGTTTTTT.

The table lists this clonotype with many counts. The chain carries TRBV20-1 and TRBJ1-2; D gene uncertain. The CDR3 totals 13 residues. Germline values: CDR1 DFQATT, CDR2 SNEGSKA (reference sequence). Trimming pared 2 bases from V and 4 bases from J, leaving 11 bases between. The CDR3 here is CSARHPLGYGYTF. The CDR3 DNA sequence: TGCAGTGCTAGACATCCGCTAGGCTATGGCTACACCTTC.

At least ten counts were recorded for this clonotype. V usage is TRBV7-3 and J usage is TRBJ1-1; tentatively, D is TRBD1 (5 bases). V lost 3 bases and J 7 bases, leaving 15 bases between the germline ends. Germline V CDR1 and CDR2: SGHTA, FQGTGA. The CDR3 has 14 residues. The CDR3 here is CASSLGPGSGEAFF. The CDR3 DNA is TGTGCCAGCAGCTTGGGACCGGGGTCGGGTGAAGCTTTCTTT.

This clonotype came up a few times. Here the CDR3 DNA reads TGTGCCACCTCCCTAGCGGGGGTCAGGACCGGGGAGCTGTTTTTT. Translated, it gives CATSLAGVRTGELFF. This chain joins TRBV24-1 and TRBJ2-2; 10 bases map to TRBD2. The CDR3 spans 15 residues. Germline assignment: CDR1 KGHDR and CDR2 SFDVKD. V shed 9 bases, J shed 5 bases, and the junction held 8 bases outside the gene matches.

This clonotype was seen only a few times. The rearrangement joins TRBV12-3 or TRBV12-4 to TRBJ2-7, with TRBD2 as a possible D gene (5 bases). Trimming cost V 3 bases and J 0 bases, with 9 bases left between them. There are 14 residues in the CDR3. CDR3 sequence (DNA): TGTGCCAGCAGTTTCCGGGGATTCTCCTACGAGCAGTACTTC. This translates into CASSFRGFSYEQYF.

There are many counts of this clonotype. The J gene is TRBJ2-6, the V gene TRBV19; a possible D gene is TRBD2 (5 bases). Germline V CDR1 and CDR2: LNHDA, SQIVND (reference sequence). This CDR3 region has 16 residues. V was pared by 6 bases and J by 2 bases, with 14 bases between. The CDR3 region has the DNA TGTGCCAGTAGATGGACTGAAGGCACTGGGGCCAACGTCCTGACTTTC. It yields the protein CASRWTEGTGANVLTF.

The chain combines TRBV20-1 with TRBJ2-1, with TRBD1 as a possible D gene (5 bases). Germline values: CDR1 DFQATT, CDR2 SNEGSKA (reference sequence). The CDR3 loop spans 12 amino acids. V was shortened by 5 bases and J by 4 bases, with 9 bases between the two germline ends. In DNA, the CDR3 is TGCAGTGCTCCAGACAGTTACAATGAGCAGTTCTTC. Its translation is CSAPDSYNEQFF.

The chain is built from TRBV11-3 and TRBJ2-7; 7 nucleotides align to TRBD1. CDR1 is SGHNT and CDR2 is YENEEA in the germline V gene. J lost 6 bases, V lost 3 bases, and 5 bases had no gene match. CDR3 length equals 13 residues. The chain's CDR3 is CASSFDRDGEQYF. The CDR3 nucleotides are TGTGCCAGCAGCTTCGACAGGGACGGCGAGCAGTACTTC. The entire variable domain, with the rest obtained from reference TRBV11-3 and TRBJ2-7, is as follows: EAGVVQSPRYKIIEKKQPVAFWCNPISGHNTLYWYLQNLGQGPELLIRYENEEAVDDSQLPKDRFSAERLKGVDSTLKIQPAELGDSAVYLCASSFDRDGEQYFGPGTRLTVT.

V and J are TRBV20-1 and TRBJ1-1; D ambiguous. Trimming removed 3 bases from V and 4 bases from J, with 6 bases in between. Germline CDR1 is DFQATT and CDR2 is SNEGSKA (reference sequence). This CDR3 spans 11 amino acids. The CDR3 DNA sequence: TGCAGTGCTAGGAGTGGCACTGAAGCTTTCTTT. Translated, it gives CSARSGTEAFF.

This clonotype was observed a handful of times. The chain links TRBV7-8 to TRBJ1-6, with D hard to call. CDR1 and CDR2 (germline): SGHVS, FQNEAQ. The CDR3 consists of 14 residues. V dropped 5 bases and J dropped 6 bases, with 11 bases sitting between them. The CDR3 loop is CASSPPGFNSPLHF. The DNA of the CDR3 is TGTGCCAGCAGCCCCCCAGGATTTAATTCACCCCTCCACTTT.

Only a few counts were recorded for this clonotype. This chain connects TRBV11-2 to TRBJ1-4, with no clear D. The germline V gene has CDR1 SGHAT and CDR2 FQNNGV. The CDR3 length is 12 residues. Deletions cut 5 bases from V and 6 bases from J, with 7 bases between. The CDR3 loop reads CASSTADEKLFF. CDR3 nucleotide sequence: TGTGCCAGCAGCACCGCGGATGAAAAACTGTTTTTT.

The V call is TRBV7-6, the J call TRBJ2-1; D possibly corresponds to TRBD2 (5 bases). V gave up 5 bases and J gave up 6 bases, with 29 bases separating them. Per germline, CDR1 SGHVS and CDR2 FNYEAQ. The CDR3 is made up of 19 amino acids. The CDR3 region is CASSRSRPMGPLLANEQFF. Written as DNA, the CDR3 is TGTGCCAGCAGCCGCAGCCGCCCGATGGGTCCCTTGCTAGCCAATGAGCAGTTCTTC.

Worth noting for this clonotype: One junction end disagrees with the germline gene, perhaps due to a read error. This CDR3 is CVSSLDRTEAFF. Here the CDR3 DNA reads TGTGTCAGCAGCTTAGATAGGACTGAAGCTTTCTTT. This rearrangement joins TRBV7-2 to TRBJ1-1; D not resolved. The CDR3 contains 12 residues. The germline V gene encodes CDR1 SGHTA and CDR2 FQGNSA. Drawing the rest from reference TRBV7-2 and TRBJ1-1, the complete variable domain is GAGVSQSPSNKVTEKGKDVELRCDPISGHTALYWYRQSLGQGLEFLIYFQGNSAPDKSGLPSDRFSAERTGGSVSTLTIQRTQQEDSAVYLCVSSLDRTEAFFGQGTRLTVV.